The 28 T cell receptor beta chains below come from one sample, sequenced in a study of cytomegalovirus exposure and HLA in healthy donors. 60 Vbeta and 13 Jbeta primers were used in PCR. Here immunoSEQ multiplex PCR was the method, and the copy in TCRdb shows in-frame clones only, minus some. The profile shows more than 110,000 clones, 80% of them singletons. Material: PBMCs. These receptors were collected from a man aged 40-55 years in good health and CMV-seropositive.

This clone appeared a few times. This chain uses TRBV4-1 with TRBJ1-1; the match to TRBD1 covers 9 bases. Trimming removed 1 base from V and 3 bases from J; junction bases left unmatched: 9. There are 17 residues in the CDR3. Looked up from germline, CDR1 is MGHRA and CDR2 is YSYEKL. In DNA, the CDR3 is TGCGCCAGCAGCCAAGCGGCGAGGGACAGGGACGACACTGAAGCTTTCTTT. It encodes CASSQAARDRDDTEAFF.

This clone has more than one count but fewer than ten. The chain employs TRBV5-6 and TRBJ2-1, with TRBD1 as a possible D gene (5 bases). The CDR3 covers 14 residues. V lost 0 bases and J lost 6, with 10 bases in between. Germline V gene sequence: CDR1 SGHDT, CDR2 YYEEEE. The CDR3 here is CASSLETAFNEQFF. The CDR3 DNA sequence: TGTGCCAGCAGCTTGGAGACAGCGTTCAATGAGCAGTTCTTC.

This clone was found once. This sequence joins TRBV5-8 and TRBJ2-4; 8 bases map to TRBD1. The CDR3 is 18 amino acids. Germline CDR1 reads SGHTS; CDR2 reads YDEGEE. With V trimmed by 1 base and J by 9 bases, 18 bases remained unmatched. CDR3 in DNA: TGTGCCAGCAGCTTGTACCTAGGGCCCGGGACAGGATCTTCCATTCAGTACTTC. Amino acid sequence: CASSLYLGPGTGSSIQYF.

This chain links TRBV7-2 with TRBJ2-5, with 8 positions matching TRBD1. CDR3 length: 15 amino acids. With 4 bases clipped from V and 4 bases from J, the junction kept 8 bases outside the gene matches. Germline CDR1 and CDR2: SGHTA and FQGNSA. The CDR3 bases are TGTGCCAGCAGCTCAAACAGGGGGAGCGGAGAGACCCAGTACTTC. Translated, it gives CASSSNRGSGETQYF.

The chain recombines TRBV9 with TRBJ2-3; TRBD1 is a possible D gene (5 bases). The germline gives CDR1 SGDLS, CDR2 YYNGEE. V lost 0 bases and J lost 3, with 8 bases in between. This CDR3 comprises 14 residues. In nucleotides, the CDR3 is TGTGCCAGCAGCGTAGGCCCAGGGACAGATACGCAGTATTTT. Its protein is CASSVGPGTDTQYF.

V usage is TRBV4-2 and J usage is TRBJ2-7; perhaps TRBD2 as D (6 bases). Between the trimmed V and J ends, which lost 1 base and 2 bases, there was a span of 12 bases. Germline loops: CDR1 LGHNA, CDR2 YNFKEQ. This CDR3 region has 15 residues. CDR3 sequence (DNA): TGTGCCAGCAGCCAAGCCGGGGGAGTACCCTACGAGCAGTACTTC. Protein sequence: CASSQAGGVPYEQYF.

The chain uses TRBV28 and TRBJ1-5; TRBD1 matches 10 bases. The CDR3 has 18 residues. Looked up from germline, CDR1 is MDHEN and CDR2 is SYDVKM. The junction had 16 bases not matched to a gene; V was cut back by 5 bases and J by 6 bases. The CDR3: CASSTPPGQGSYGQPQHF. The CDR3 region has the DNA TGTGCCAGCAGTACGCCCCCGGGACAGGGGAGTTATGGTCAGCCCCAGCATTTT.

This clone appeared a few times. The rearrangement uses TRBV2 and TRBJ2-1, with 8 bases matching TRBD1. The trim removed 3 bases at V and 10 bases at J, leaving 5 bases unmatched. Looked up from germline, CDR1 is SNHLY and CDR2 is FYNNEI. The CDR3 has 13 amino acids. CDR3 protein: CASSDRGRAEQFF. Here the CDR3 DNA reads TGTGCCAGCAGTGACAGGGGGCGGGCCGAGCAGTTCTTC.

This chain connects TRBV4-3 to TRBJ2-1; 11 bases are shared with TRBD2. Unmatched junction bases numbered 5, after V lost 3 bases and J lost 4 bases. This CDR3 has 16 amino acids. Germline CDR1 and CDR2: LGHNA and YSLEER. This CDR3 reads CASSQVTSGRYNEQFF. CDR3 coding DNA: TGCGCCAGCAGCCAGGTAACTAGCGGGAGATACAATGAGCAGTTCTTC.

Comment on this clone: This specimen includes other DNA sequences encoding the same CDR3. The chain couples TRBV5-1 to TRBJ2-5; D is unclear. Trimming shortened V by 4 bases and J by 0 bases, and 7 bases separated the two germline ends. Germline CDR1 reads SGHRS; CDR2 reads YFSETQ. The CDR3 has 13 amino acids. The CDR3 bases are TGCGCCAGCAGCCTTCTATACCAAGAGACCCAGTACTTC. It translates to CASSLLYQETQYF.

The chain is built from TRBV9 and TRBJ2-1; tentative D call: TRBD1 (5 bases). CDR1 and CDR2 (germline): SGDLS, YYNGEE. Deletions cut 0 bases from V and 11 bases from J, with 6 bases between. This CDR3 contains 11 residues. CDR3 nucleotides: TGTGCCAGCAGCGTAGACAGGCAGCAGTTCTTC. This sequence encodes CASSVDRQQFF.

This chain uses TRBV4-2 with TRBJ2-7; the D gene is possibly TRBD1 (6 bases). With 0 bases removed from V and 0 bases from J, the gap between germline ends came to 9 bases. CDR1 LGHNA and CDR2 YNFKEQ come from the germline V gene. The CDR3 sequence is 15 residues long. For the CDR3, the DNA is TGTGCCAGCAGCCAAGATCGGGACAACTCCTACGAGCAGTACTTC. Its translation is CASSQDRDNSYEQYF.

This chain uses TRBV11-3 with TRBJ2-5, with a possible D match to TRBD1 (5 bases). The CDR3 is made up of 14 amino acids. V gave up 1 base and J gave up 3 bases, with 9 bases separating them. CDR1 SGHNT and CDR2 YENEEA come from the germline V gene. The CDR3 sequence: CASSLVSQEETQYF. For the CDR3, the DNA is TGTGCCAGCAGCTTAGTCTCACAGGAAGAGACCCAGTACTTC.

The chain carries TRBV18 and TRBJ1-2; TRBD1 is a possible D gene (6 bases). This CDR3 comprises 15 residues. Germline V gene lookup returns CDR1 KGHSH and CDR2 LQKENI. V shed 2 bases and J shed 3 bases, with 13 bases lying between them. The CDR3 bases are TGTGCCAGCTCACCAACAGGGCCCGGGGACTATGGCTACACCTTC. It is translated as CASSPTGPGDYGYTF.

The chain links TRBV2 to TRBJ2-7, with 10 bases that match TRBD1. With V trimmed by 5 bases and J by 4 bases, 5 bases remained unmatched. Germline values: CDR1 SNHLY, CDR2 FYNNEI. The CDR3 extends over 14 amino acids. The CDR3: CASSIDRGLYEQYF. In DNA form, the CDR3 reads TGTGCCAGCAGTATAGACAGGGGGCTGTACGAGCAGTACTTC. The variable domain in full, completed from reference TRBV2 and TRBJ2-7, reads EPEVTQTPSHQVTQMGQEVILRCVPISNHLYFYWYRQILGQKVEFLVSFYNNEISEKSEIFDDQFSVERPDGSNFTLKIRSTKLEDSAMYFCASSIDRGLYEQYFGPGTRLTVT.

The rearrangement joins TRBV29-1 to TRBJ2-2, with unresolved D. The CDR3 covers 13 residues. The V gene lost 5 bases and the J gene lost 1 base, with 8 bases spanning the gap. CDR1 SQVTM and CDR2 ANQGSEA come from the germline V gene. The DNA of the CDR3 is TGCAGCGTTTCTCGGAGGAACACCGGGGAGCTGTTTTTT. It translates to CSVSRRNTGELFF.

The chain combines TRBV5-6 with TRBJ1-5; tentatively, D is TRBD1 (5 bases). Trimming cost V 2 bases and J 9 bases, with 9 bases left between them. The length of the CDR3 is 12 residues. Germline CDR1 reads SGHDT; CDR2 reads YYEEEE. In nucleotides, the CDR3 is TGTGCCAGCAGCTTCCGCGGGGGGCCCCAGCATTTT. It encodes CASSFRGGPQHF.

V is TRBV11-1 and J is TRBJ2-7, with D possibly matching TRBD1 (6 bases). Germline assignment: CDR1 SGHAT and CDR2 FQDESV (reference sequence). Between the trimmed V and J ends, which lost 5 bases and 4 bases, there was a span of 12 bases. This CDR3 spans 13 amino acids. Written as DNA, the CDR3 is TGTGCCAGCAGCCCCGGCCAGGGGTACGAGCAGTACTTC. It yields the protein CASSPGQGYEQYF.

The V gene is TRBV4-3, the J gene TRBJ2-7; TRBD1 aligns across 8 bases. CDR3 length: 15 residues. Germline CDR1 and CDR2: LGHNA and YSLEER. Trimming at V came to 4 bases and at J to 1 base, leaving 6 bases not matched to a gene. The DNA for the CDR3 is TGCGCCAGCAGCCCCACCCGGGACAGGTCCTACGAGCAGTACTTC. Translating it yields CASSPTRDRSYEQYF.

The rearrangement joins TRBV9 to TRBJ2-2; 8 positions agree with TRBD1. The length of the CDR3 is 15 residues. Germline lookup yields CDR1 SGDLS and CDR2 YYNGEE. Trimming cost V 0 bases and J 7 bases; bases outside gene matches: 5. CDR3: CASSVAGGGGGELFF. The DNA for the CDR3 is TGTGCCAGCAGCGTAGCAGGGGGCGGTGGCGGGGAGCTGTTTTTT.

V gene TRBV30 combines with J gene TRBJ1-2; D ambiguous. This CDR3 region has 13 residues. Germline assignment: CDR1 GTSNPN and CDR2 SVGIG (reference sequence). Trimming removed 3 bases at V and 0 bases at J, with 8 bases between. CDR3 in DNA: TGTGCCTGGAGGATTCAGGCTAACTATGGCTACACCTTC. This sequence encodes CAWRIQANYGYTF.

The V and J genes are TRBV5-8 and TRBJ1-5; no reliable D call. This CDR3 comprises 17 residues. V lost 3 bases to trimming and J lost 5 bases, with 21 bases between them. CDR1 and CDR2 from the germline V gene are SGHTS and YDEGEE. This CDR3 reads CASSSNAGRLTDQPQHF. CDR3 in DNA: TGTGCCAGCAGCTCAAATGCGGGCCGGCTTACCGATCAGCCCCAGCATTTT.

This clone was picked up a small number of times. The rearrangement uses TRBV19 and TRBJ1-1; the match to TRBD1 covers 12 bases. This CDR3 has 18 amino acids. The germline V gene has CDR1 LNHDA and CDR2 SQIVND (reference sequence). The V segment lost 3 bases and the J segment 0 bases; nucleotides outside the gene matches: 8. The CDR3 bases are TGTGCCAGTAGTATTTCATGGTGGGACAGGGGGCTGAACACTGAAGCTTTCTTT. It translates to CASSISWWDRGLNTEAFF.

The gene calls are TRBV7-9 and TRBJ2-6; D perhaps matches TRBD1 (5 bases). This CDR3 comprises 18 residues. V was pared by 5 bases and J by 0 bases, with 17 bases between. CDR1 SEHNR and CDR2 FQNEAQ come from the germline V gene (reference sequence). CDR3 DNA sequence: TGTGCCAGCAGCCCCCCCCAGGGAACAACCTCTGGGGCCAACGTCCTGACTTTC. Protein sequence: CASSPPQGTTSGANVLTF.

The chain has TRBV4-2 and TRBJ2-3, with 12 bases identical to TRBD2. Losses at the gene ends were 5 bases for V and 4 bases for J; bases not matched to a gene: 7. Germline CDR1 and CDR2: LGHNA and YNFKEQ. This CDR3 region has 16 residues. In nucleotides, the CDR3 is TGTGCCAGCAGCTCCCTAGCGGGGGGGCCCGCAGATACGCAGTATTTT. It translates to CASSSLAGGPADTQYF.

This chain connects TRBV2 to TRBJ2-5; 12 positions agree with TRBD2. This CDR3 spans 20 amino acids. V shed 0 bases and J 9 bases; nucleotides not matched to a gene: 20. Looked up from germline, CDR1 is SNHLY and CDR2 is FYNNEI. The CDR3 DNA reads TGTGCCAGCAGTGAAGCAGGGTCCCAACTAGCGGGAGGTCTCACCGTATCCCAGTACTTC. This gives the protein CASSEAGSQLAGGLTVSQYF.

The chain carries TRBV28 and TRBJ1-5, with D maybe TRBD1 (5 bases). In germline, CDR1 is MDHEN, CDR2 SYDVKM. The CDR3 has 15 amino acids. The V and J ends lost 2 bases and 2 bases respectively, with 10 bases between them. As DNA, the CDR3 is TGTGCCAGCAGTTTAGGGTTCAGGGGCAATCAGCCCCAGCATTTT. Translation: CASSLGFRGNQPQHF.

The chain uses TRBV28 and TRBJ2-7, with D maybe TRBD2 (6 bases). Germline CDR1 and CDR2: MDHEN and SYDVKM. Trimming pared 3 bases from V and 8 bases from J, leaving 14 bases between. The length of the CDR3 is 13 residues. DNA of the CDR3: TGTGCCAGCAGTTTCAACCTCGGGAGCCAGCAGTACTTC. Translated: CASSFNLGSQQYF.